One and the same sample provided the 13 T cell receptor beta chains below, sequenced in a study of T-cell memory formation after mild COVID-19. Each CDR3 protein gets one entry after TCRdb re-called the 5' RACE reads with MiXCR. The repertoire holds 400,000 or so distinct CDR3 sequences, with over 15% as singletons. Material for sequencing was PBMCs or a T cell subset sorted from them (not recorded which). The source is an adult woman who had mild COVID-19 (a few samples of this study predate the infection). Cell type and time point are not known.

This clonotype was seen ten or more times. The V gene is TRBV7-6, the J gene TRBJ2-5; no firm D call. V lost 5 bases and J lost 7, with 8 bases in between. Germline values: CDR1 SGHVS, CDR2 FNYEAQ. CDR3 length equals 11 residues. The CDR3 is CASSVGGTQYF. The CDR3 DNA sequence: TGTGCCAGCAGCGTAGGCGGGACCCAGTACTTC. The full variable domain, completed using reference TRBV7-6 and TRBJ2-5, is GAGVSQSPRYKVTKRGQDVALRCDPISGHVSLYWYRQALGQGPEFLTYFNYEAQQDKSGLPNDRFSAERPEGSISTLTIQRTEQRDSAMYRCASSVGGTQYFGPGTRLLVL.

CDR3 sequence reads: CASSRGGIGYEQYF. CDR3 bases: TGTGCCAGCAGCCGTGGGGGGATCGGTTACGAGCAGTACTTC. This chain links TRBV7-2 with TRBJ2-7; D is perhaps TRBD2 (6 bases). Germline V gene data show CDR1 as SGHTA and CDR2 as FQGNSA. This CDR3 is built from 14 residues. Deletions cut 5 bases from V and 4 bases from J, with 15 bases between.

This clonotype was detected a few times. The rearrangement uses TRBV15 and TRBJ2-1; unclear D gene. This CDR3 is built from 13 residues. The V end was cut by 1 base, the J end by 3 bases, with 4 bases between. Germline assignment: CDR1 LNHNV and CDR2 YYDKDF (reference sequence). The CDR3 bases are TGTGCCACCAGCAGAGGCGGCTACAATGAGCAGTTCTTC. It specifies CATSRGGYNEQFF.

The CDR3 bases are TGTGCCAGTAGTATTGCCACTAGCGGAGAATCCTACGAGCAGTACTTC. The encoded protein is CASSIATSGESYEQYF. The chain has TRBV19 and TRBJ2-7, with 8 bases identical to TRBD2. Germline assignment: CDR1 LNHDA and CDR2 SQIVND (reference sequence). This CDR3 region has 16 residues. V lost 3 bases to trimming and J lost 1 base; unmatched junction nucleotides: 8.

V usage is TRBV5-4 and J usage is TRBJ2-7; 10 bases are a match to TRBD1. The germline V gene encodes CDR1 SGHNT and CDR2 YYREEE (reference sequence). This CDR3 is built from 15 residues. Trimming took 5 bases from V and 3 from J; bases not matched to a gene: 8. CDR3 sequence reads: CASRETGTGDYEQYF. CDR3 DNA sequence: TGTGCCAGCAGGGAAACCGGGACAGGGGACTACGAGCAGTACTTC.

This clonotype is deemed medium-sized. CDR3 in amino acids: CASSPSWQGRGNEQFF. The CDR3 bases are TGTGCCAGCAGCCCAAGTTGGCAGGGGCGGGGCAATGAGCAGTTCTTC. V and J are TRBV7-9 and TRBJ2-1; tentatively, D is TRBD1 or TRBD2 (6 bases each). V lost 5 bases and J lost 6, with 20 bases in between. CDR1 is SEHNR, CDR2 FQNEAQ, per germline (reference sequence). The CDR3 is 16 amino acids. The full variable domain, rest sourced from reference TRBV7-9 and TRBJ2-1, is DTGVSQNPRHKITKRGQNVTFRCDPISEHNRLYWYRQTLGQGPEFLTYFQNEAQLEKSRLLSDRFSAERPKGSFSTLEIQRTEQGDSAMYLCASSPSWQGRGNEQFFGPGTRLTVL.

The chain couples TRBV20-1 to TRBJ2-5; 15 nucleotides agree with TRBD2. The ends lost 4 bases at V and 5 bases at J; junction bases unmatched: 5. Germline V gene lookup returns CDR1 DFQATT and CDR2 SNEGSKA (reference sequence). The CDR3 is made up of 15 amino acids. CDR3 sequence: CSAKRTSGGAETQYF. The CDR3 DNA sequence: TGCAGTGCTAAGCGGACTAGCGGGGGGGCGGAGACCCAGTACTTC.

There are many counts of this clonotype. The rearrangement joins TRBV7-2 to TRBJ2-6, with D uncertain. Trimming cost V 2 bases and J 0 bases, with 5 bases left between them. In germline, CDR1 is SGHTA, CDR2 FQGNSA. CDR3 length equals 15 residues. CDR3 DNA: TGTGCCAGCAGCTTAAGTGGCTCTGGGGCCAACGTCCTGACTTTC. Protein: CASSLSGSGANVLTF.

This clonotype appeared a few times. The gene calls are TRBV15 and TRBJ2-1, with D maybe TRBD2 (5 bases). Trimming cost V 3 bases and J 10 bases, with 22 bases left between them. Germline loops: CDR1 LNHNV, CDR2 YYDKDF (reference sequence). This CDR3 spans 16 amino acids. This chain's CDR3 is CATSSSLSGSGGEQFF. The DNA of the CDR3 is TGTGCCACCAGCAGTTCTCTCTCCGGCAGCGGTGGGGAGCAGTTCTTC. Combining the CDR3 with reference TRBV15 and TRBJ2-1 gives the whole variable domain DAMVIQNPRYQVTQFGKPVTLSCSQTLNHNVMYWYQQKSSQAPKLLFHYYDKDFNNEADTPDNFQSRRPNTSFCFLDIRSPGLGDTAMYLCATSSSLSGSGGEQFFGPGTRLTVL.

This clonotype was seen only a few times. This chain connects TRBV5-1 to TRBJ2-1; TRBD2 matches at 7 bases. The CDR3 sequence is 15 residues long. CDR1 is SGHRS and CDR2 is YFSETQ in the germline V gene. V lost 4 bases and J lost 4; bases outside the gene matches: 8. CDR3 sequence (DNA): TGCGCCAGCAGCCCCGTAGCGGGTCTATACAATGAGCAGTTCTTC. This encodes CASSPVAGLYNEQFF.

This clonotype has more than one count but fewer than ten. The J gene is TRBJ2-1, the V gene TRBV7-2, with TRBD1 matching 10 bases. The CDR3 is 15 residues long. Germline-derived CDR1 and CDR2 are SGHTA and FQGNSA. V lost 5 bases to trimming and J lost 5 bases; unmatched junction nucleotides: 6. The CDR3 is CASSRRTGGNNEQFF. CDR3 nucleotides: TGTGCCAGCAGCCGGAGGACAGGGGGAAACAATGAGCAGTTCTTC.

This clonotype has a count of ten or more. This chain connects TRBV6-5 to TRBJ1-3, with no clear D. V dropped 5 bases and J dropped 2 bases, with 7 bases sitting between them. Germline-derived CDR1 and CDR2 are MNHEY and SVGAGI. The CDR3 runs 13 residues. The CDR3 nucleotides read TGTGCCAGCAGTCCGGGAACTGGAAACACCATATATTTT. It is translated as CASSPGTGNTIYF.

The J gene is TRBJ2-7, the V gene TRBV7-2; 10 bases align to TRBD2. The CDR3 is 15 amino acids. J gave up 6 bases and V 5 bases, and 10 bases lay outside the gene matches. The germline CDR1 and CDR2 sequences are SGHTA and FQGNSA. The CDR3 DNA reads TGTGCCAGCAGCCTAACACTAGCGGGGACGAGCGAGCAGTACTTC. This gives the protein CASSLTLAGTSEQYF.